This is a list of T cell receptor beta chains from one sample in a study of neurological immune-mediated disorders. In TCRdb, the 5' RACE reads were re-called with MiXCR into one record per CDR3 protein. Found here are approximately 66,000 distinct CDR3 sequences, nearly 3.5% of them singletons; the top ten hold approximately 3.7%. Input material: PBMCs. The receptors shown here come from a man in his forties with multiple sclerosis. CDR3s include the opening cysteine and the closing phenylalanine or tryptophan. Each record gives: clone size, V gene, J gene, D gene, CDR3 DNA, CDR3 protein. D genes are given only for firm matches. Rows give clone size only sometimes, using once, few, many, or a class for an expanded clone.

>few|TRBV12-3/TRBV12-4|TRBJ2-7|.
TGTGCCAGCAGTGCCTACGGGGGAGAAGGCTACGAGCAGTACTTC
CASSAYGGEGYEQYF
>many|TRBV6-5|TRBJ1-4|.
TGTGCCAGCAGTTCGGAGGTGGGAACAGAAAAACTGTTTTTT
CASSSEVGTEKLFF
>many|TRBV6-6|TRBJ2-5|TRBD1
TGTGCCAGCAGTTCCCCCGGGACAGGGGTGGAGACCCAGTACTTC
CASSSPGTGVETQYF
>.|TRBV6-5|TRBJ2-7|.
TGTGCCAGCAGTTACTCGACTGTAGGGGCCTACGAGCAGTACTTC
CASSYSTVGAYEQYF
>many|TRBV7-9|TRBJ1-5|.
TGTGCCAGCAGCTCCCACGGACCTCACGGCAATCAGCCCCAGCATTTT
CASSSHGPHGNQPQHF
>few|TRBV19|TRBJ2-7|TRBD2
TGTGCCAGTAGGCGTCAAGGGACTAGCGGGCCCTACGAGCAGTACTTC
CASRRQGTSGPYEQYF
>many|TRBV3-1|TRBJ2-1|TRBD1
TGTGCCAGCAGCCCCCGACAGGGGGCGGATGAGCAGTTCTTC
CASSPRQGADEQFF
>many|TRBV5-5|TRBJ2-5|TRBD2
TGTGCCAGCACCGCCGGGGGGGGATATGAGACCCAGTACTTC
CASTAGGGYETQYF
>many|TRBV5-1|TRBJ2-1|.
TGCGCCAGCAGCAGGCTAGCGAGCTACAATGAGCAGTTCTTC
CASSRLASYNEQFF
>.|TRBV11-2|TRBJ1-5|.
TGTGCCAGCAGCTTAACGGCAGACAGCAATCAGCCCCAGCATTTT
CASSLTADSNQPQHF
>many|TRBV3-1|TRBJ2-7|.
TGTGCCAGCAGCCAGAGGGACTACGAGCAGTACTTC
CASSQRDYEQYF
>many|TRBV10-3|TRBJ1-4|.
TGTGCCATCAGTGGAGGAGAAAATGAAAAACTGTTTTTT
CAISGGENEKLFF
>many|TRBV20-1|TRBJ1-2|TRBD1
TGCAGTGCTAGAGATCTCAGGGGGGACCGAAACTATGGCTACACCTTC
CSARDLRGDRNYGYTF
>.|TRBV6-6|TRBJ1-1|.
TGTGCCAGCAACATGCTAGAAGGCACTGAAGCTTTCTTT
CASNMLEGTEAFF
>many|TRBV11-2|TRBJ2-7|TRBD2
TGTGCCAGCAGCCTCAGTAGCGGGGTCTACGAGCAGTACTTC
CASSLSSGVYEQYF
>many|TRBV29-1|TRBJ2-7|TRBD2
TGCAGCGTTGATGGGAGTAGCGGGTACGAGCAGTACTTC
CSVDGSSGYEQYF
>many|TRBV5-1|TRBJ2-1|TRBD1
TGCGCCAGCAGCTTGAATTCCCTGTGGGACAGGGTTTTGAATGAGCAGTTCTTC
CASSLNSLWDRVLNEQFF
>many|TRBV5-4|TRBJ2-3|TRBD2
TGTGCCAGCAGCTTGGAGGCTAGCGGTTATGTTGATACGCAGTATTTT
CASSLEASGYVDTQYF